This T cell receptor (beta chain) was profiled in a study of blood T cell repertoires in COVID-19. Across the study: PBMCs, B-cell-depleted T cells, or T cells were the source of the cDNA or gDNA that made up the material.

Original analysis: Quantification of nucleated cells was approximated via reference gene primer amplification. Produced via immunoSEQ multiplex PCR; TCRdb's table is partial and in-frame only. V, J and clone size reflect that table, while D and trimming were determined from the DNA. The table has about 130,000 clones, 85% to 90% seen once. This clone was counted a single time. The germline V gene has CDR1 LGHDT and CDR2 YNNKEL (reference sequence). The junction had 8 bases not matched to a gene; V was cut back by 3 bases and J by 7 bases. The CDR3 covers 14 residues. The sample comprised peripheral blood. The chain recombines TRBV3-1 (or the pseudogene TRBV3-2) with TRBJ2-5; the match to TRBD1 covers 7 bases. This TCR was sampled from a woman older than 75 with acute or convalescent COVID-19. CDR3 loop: CASSQARQGGTQYF. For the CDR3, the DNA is TGTGCCAGCAGCCAGGCTAGACAGGGTGGGACCCAGTACTTC.